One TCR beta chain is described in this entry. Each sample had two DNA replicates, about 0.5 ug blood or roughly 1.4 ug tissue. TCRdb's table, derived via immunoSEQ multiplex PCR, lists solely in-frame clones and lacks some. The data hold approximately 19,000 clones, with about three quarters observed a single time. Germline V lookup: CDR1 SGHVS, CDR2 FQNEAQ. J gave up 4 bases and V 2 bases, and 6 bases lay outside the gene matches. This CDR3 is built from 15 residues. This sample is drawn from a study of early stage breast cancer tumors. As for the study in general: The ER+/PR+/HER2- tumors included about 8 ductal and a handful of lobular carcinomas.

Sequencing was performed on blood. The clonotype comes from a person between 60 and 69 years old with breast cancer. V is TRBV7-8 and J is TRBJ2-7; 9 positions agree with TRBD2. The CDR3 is CASSLIAGDVYEQYF. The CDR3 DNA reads TGTGCCAGCAGCTTAATAGCGGGGGACGTATACGAGCAGTACTTC.